A selection of T cell receptor beta chains follows, all from one sample in a study of T cell clones after liver transplantation. The data were produced by immunoSEQ multiplex PCR, yet TCRdb's version contains in-frame clones alone and is incomplete. The sample shows about 120,000 clones, 90% of them seen only once. Sequenced here: CD4+ T cells from blood, sampled 12 months after liver transplant. These receptors originate from a human patient who received a liver transplant. Some T cells may be supplied by the graft donor. Each CDR3 is given with its conserved first and last residue. D genes are given only for firm matches. Part of the rows lack a size; the others show once, few, many or a class for expanded clones.

j_call v_call d_call clone_size cdr3_aa cdr3_nt
TRBJ2-7 TRBV2 - - CAGGQSSYEQYF TGTGCCGGTGGACAGAGCTCCTACGAGCAGTACTTC
TRBJ2-5 TRBV13 - - CASRQTVEETQYF TGTGCCAGCAGACAGACAGTGGAAGAGACCCAGTACTTC
TRBJ1-1 TRBV6-5 TRBD1 - CASSYSRGTAAFF TGTGCCAGCAGTTACTCCAGGGGGACGGCGGCTTTCTTT
TRBJ2-3 TRBV19 - - CASSFGDTQYF TGTGCCAGTAGTTTCGGAGATACGCAGTATTTT
TRBJ1-1 TRBV12-5 TRBD1 - CASGLDSQGAHTEAFF TGTGCTAGTGGTTTGGACTCACAGGGGGCTCACACTGAAGCTTTCTTT
TRBJ2-7 TRBV11-1 - - CASSPQGLGLVGEQYF TGTGCCAGCAGCCCCCAGGGTTTAGGTTTGGTCGGCGAGCAGTACTTC
TRBJ1-2 TRBV19 TRBD1 - CASSIYRGPGGYTF TGTGCCAGTAGTATATATAGGGGGCCGGGTGGCTACACCTTC
TRBJ2-1 TRBV9 - - CASSVGSTYNEQFF TGTGCCAGCAGCGTGGGGTCCACCTACAATGAGCAGTTCTTC
TRBJ1-4 TRBV9 TRBD1 - CASSPGQGVEKLFF TGTGCCAGCAGCCCCGGACAGGGCGTCGAAAAACTGTTTTTT
TRBJ2-7 TRBV18 TRBD2 - CASSPGTSGYEQYF TGTGCCAGCTCACCCGGGACTAGCGGCTACGAGCAGTACTTC
TRBJ2-2 TRBV29-1 - - CSVPGGEAGELFF TGCAGCGTCCCGGGTGGAGAGGCCGGGGAGCTGTTTTTT
TRBJ2-1 TRBV5-1 TRBD2 - CASSLVSGSVEQFF TGCGCCAGCAGCTTGGTTAGCGGGAGTGTTGAGCAGTTCTTC
TRBJ1-2 TRBV2 TRBD1 - CASSVGDRAGYTF TGTGCCAGCAGTGTAGGGGACAGGGCCGGCTACACCTTC
TRBJ1-1 TRBV7-9 - - CASSTTVNTEAFF TGTGCCAGCAGCACCACGGTGAACACTGAAGCTTTCTTT
TRBJ2-7 TRBV5-6 - once CASRIQGGSYEQYF TGTGCCAGCAGGATACAGGGTGGATCCTACGAGCAGTACTTC
TRBJ1-1 TRBV9 - - CASSVTGTSAEAFF TGTGCCAGCAGCGTAACAGGGACTAGCGCTGAAGCTTTCTTT
TRBJ2-7 TRBV2 TRBD2 few CASRSGLAGGPGEQYF TGTGCCAGCAGATCGGGACTAGCGGGAGGGCCTGGTGAGCAGTACTTC
TRBJ2-5 TRBV4-1 TRBD2 - CASSQGAGGYETQYF TGCGCCAGCAGCCAAGGGGCGGGAGGGTATGAGACCCAGTACTTC
TRBJ2-5 TRBV29-1 TRBD2 once CSVLAGKVQYF TGCAGCGTACTAGCGGGAAAGGTCCAGTACTTC
TRBJ2-5 TRBV2 - - CASGGGTDQETQYF TGTGCCAGCGGCGGCGGGACCGACCAAGAGACCCAGTACTTC
TRBJ2-5 TRBV27 TRBD1 - CASSLGTGLGETQYF TGTGCCAGCAGTTTAGGGACAGGGTTAGGGGAGACCCAGTACTTC
TRBJ2-1 TRBV7-7 - - CASSLAGNGNEQFF TGTGCTAGCAGCTTAGCTGGCAACGGCAATGAGCAGTTCTTC
TRBJ2-7 TRBV7-2 - - CASSLGVGRSEQYF TGTGCCAGCAGCTTAGGGGTAGGCCGCTCCGAGCAGTACTTC
TRBJ1-1 TRBV2 - - CASSEAELAGLTEAFF TGTGCCAGCAGTGAAGCGGAGCTTGCAGGTTTGACTGAAGCTTTCTTT
TRBJ2-7 TRBV7-8 - - CASSLVRGSYEQYF TGTGCCAGCAGCTTAGTCCGGGGTTCCTACGAGCAGTACTTC
TRBJ2-1 TRBV5-1 TRBD2 - CASSPGTSGSFEGQFF TGCGCCAGCAGCCCGGGGACTAGCGGGAGTTTTGAGGGGCAGTTCTTC
TRBJ2-7 TRBV4-3 - - CASSQVGGRLSSYEQYF TGCGCCAGCAGCCAAGTGGGTGGGCGCTTAAGCTCCTACGAGCAGTACTTC
TRBJ1-1 TRBV9 - - CASSVASGFNTEAFF TGTGCCAGCAGCGTAGCCTCGGGTTTCAACACTGAAGCTTTCTTT
TRBJ1-1 TRBV5-4 TRBD1 once CASSGGTGVLGTEAFF TGTGCCAGCAGCGGAGGGACAGGGGTCCTCGGCACTGAAGCTTTCTTT
TRBJ1-2 TRBV25-1 - - CASSEGQRYGYTF TGTGCCAGCAGTGAAGGACAGCGGTATGGCTACACCTTC
TRBJ2-5 TRBV18 TRBD2 once CASSVAGGGETQYF TGTGCCAGCTCAGTAGCGGGAGGAGGAGAGACCCAGTACTTC
TRBJ2-2 TRBV12-5 TRBD2 - CASGLVLGLAGNTGELFF TGTGCTAGTGGTTTGGTACTGGGACTAGCGGGGAACACCGGGGAGCTGTTTTTT
TRBJ1-5 TRBV4-1 - few CASSQHRGTISNQPQHF TGCGCCAGCAGCCAGCACCGGGGGACAATTAGCAATCAGCCCCAGCATTTT
TRBJ2-2 TRBV28 - - CASSLPQAVERGELFF TGTGCCAGCAGTTTACCCCAGGCGGTTGAACGGGGGGAGCTGTTTTTT
TRBJ1-1 TRBV5-1 - - CASSLVGANTEAFF TGCGCCAGCAGCTTGGTAGGGGCGAACACTGAAGCTTTCTTT
TRBJ2-5 TRBV5-1 - - CASSLVISSETQYF TGCGCCAGCAGCTTGGTTATCAGTTCGGAGACCCAGTACTTC
TRBJ2-3 TRBV30 TRBD2 - CACSSGLGDVDTQYF TGTGCCTGTAGCTCGGGACTAGGGGACGTGGATACGCAGTATTTT